This T cell receptor (beta chain) appears in the sequencing data of a study of T cell responses to AZD1222 COVID-19 vaccine. Broader study findings: The study reported that nearly half of spike-specific TCRs target unmutated variant regions. Spike-specific TCR breadth and depth rose after two AZD1222 doses. Seropositive status at baseline applied to only five to seven AZD1222 recipients. Clonal diversity may have been underestimated, and the donors were mostly white British, with more females than males.

Measured with immunoSEQ multiplex PCR; TCRdb has only the in-frame clones, and not every one. The table has roughly 110,000 clones, about nine tenths seen once. Points on this clone: Its specificity is unknown. A junction end diverges from the germline sequence, so it may reflect a read error.

The CDR3 sequence is 12 residues long. Germline CDR1 reads LNHNV; CDR2 reads YYDKDF (reference sequence). V usage is TRBV15 and J usage is TRBJ2-4, with 7 bases identical to TRBD2. The material was peripheral blood, obtained on day 0 of AZD1222 vaccination. This clonotype was sampled from an adult in good health. This CDR3 reads CATSRERGWRHF. CDR3 in DNA: TGTGCCACCAGCAGAGAGCGGGGGTGGCGGCACTTC.